The rows below give T cell receptor beta chains drawn from one sample of a study of T cells in Graves' hyperthyroidism and ophthalmopathy. TCRdb called the multiplex PCR reads again in MiXCR, with one record for every CDR3 protein. The sample contains more than 350,000 distinct CDR3 sequences, around 15% of which appear only once. Sequenced: blood. These receptors originate from a woman aged 60-75 years with Graves' ophthalmopathy. CDR3s include the opening cysteine and the closing phenylalanine or tryptophan. The D gene is left open where the match is weak. A row's size may be missing; if present it is once, few, many or a size class.

V gene	D gene	J gene	clone size	CDR3 protein	CDR3 DNA
TRBV3-1	NA	TRBJ2-3	many	CASSQDRLATTDTQYF	TGTGCCAGCAGCCAAGATCGGCTAGCGACCACAGATACGCAGTATTTT
TRBV7-6	TRBD1	TRBJ1-1	NA	CASSNESQGHGDTEAFF	TGTGCCAGCAGCAACGAATCACAGGGGCACGGGGACACTGAAGCTTTCTTT
TRBV20-1	TRBD2	TRBJ2-3	NA	CSARDSRYLAGGTDTQYF	TGCAGTGCTAGAGATAGTAGATATCTAGCGGGAGGCACAGATACGCAGTATTTT
TRBV15	NA	TRBJ2-3	few	CATSPGSAADTQYF	TGTGCCACCAGCCCAGGGTCGGCCGCAGATACGCAGTATTTT
TRBV7-3	NA	TRBJ2-1	many	CASSLMGGPGNEQFF	TGTGCCAGCAGCTTAATGGGGGGCCCGGGGAATGAGCAGTTCTTC
TRBV12-3/TRBV12-4	NA	TRBJ2-4	NA	CASTGGFAKNIQYF	TGTGCCAGCACCGGGGGTTTCGCCAAAAACATTCAGTACTTC
TRBV2	NA	TRBJ2-3	many	CASSDVQLRTDTQYF	TGTGCCAGCTCCGACGTCCAGCTCCGCACAGATACGCAGTATTTT
TRBV5-1	NA	TRBJ2-1	many	CASSFSRLYNEQFF	TGCGCCAGCAGCTTCAGCAGGTTATACAATGAGCAGTTCTTC
TRBV18	NA	TRBJ2-6	many	CASSPERAGANVLTF	TGTGCCAGCTCACCGGAGAGGGCTGGGGCCAACGTCCTGACTTTC
TRBV29-1	NA	TRBJ2-3	many	CSVPRGGSTDTQYF	TGCAGCGTCCCGAGGGGAGGATCGACAGATACGCAGTATTTT
TRBV9	TRBD2	TRBJ2-7	many	CASSVTAGVYEQYF	TGTGCCAGCAGCGTAACGGCGGGAGTATACGAGCAGTACTTC
TRBV5-1	TRBD1	TRBJ2-4	many	CASSSDGQGIQYF	TGCGCCAGCAGCTCTGACGGACAGGGAATTCAGTACTTC